Each of the 11 T cell receptor beta chains below was sequenced from the same sample in a study of cytomegalovirus exposure and HLA in healthy donors. The PCR made use of 60 Vbeta and 13 Jbeta primers. Measured with immunoSEQ multiplex PCR; TCRdb has only the in-frame clones, and not every one. This table holds around 140,000 clones, approximately 75% found once. Sequenced sample: PBMCs. The receptors originated from a male donor in good health and CMV-seronegative.

The chain employs TRBV6-1 and TRBJ1-2, with 12 bases that match TRBD1. The germline gives CDR1 MNHNS, CDR2 SASEGT. V shed 5 bases and J 4 bases; nucleotides not matched to a gene: 5. The CDR3 covers 15 residues. The DNA for the CDR3 is TGTGCCAGCAGTCAGGGACAGGGGGCACCCTATGGCTACACCTTC. It yields the protein CASSQGQGAPYGYTF.

CDR3 amino acids: CASSLSPWDRDSNQPQHF. CDR3 nucleotide sequence: TGTGCCAGCAGCTTATCTCCATGGGACAGAGATAGCAATCAGCCCCAGCATTTT. The chain uses TRBV7-2 and TRBJ1-5; 7 nucleotides line up with TRBD1. There are 18 residues in the CDR3. Germline CDR1 and CDR2: SGHTA and FQGNSA. V was pared by 2 bases and J by 0 bases, with 10 bases of the junction left unmatched.

This clone appeared once. This sample also contains other DNA sequences that code for the same CDR3. The V and J genes are TRBV2 and TRBJ1-2; a possible D gene is TRBD1 (5 bases). This CDR3 region has 14 residues. Trimming cost V 5 bases and J 0 bases, with 10 bases left between them. Germline V lookup: CDR1 SNHLY, CDR2 FYNNEI. Written as DNA, the CDR3 is TGTGCCAGCAGTCGAGACAGAGCTAACTATGGCTACACCTTC. This codes for CASSRDRANYGYTF.

This clone has only one observation. The rearrangement links TRBV21-1 to TRBJ1-5. TRBV21-1 is reported as a pseudogene. The CDR3 length is 13 residues. The CDR3 nucleotides read TGTGCCAGCAGCGTGGCTGGCGGTCAGCCCCAGCATTTT. Protein: CASSVAGGQPQHF.

This clone was observed a handful of times. The rearrangement joins TRBV9 to TRBJ2-3; TRBD2 matches at 9 bases. Looked up from germline, CDR1 is SGDLS and CDR2 is YYNGEE. The CDR3 length is 17 residues. V lost 0 bases and J lost 2; bases outside the gene matches: 7. CDR3 DNA: TGTGCCAGCAGCGTAGCTACGGCTAGCGGGGACACAGATACGCAGTATTTT. Residues: CASSVATASGDTDTQYF.

The chain carries TRBV11-3 and TRBJ2-1, with 10 bases identical to TRBD2. CDR3 length: 15 residues. V was clipped by 1 base and J by 9 bases; unmatched bases: 6. Germline assignment: CDR1 SGHNT and CDR2 YENEEA. Written as DNA, the CDR3 is TGTGCCAGCAGCTTAGCTAGCGGGGGATATGGTGAGCAGTTCTTC. It is translated as CASSLASGGYGEQFF.

V gene TRBV6-5 combines with J gene TRBJ1-1; TRBD1 might be the D (5 bases). The V and J ends lost 2 bases and 8 bases respectively, with 21 bases between them. The CDR3 consists of 16 residues. Germline V gene data show CDR1 as MNHEY and CDR2 as SVGAGI. This chain's CDR3 is CASSYTPDSQGLEAFF. The CDR3 bases are TGTGCCAGCAGTTACACCCCTGACAGCCAAGGCTTAGAAGCTTTCTTT.

With respect to this clone: This specimen includes other DNA sequences encoding the same CDR3. The V gene is TRBV6-5, the J gene TRBJ1-5; TRBD1 is a possible D gene (5 bases). The CDR3 sequence is 13 residues long. The germline V gene has CDR1 MNHEY and CDR2 SVGAGI. V was cut by 2 bases and J by 6 bases, with 8 bases left in between. The CDR3 nucleotides read TGTGCCAGCAGTTACGGCAGGGCTCAGCCCCAGCATTTT. This codes for CASSYGRAQPQHF.

The CDR3 nucleotides read TGCGCCAGCAGCTTTGAATTCTCCGGGGGGCCCACAGATACGCAGTATTTT. This codes for CASSFEFSGGPTDTQYF. The chain uses TRBV4-3 and TRBJ2-3; a weak D match, TRBD2 (7 bases). V was pared by 5 bases and J by 2 bases, with 20 bases between. Germline assignment: CDR1 LGHNA and CDR2 YSLEER. This CDR3 has 17 residues.

J is TRBJ2-1 and V is TRBV10-2; TRBD2 might be the D (5 bases). Between the trimmed V and J ends, which lost 2 bases and 15 bases, there was a span of 14 bases. This CDR3 region has 12 residues. Germline CDR1 is WSHSY and CDR2 is SAAADI. In DNA, the CDR3 is TGCGCCAGCAGTGAGGCTGGGCTAGCCGGGTTCTTC. Translating gives CASSEAGLAGFF.

The chain carries TRBV5-1 and TRBJ2-5; TRBD1 might be the D (6 bases). The germline V gene encodes CDR1 SGHRS and CDR2 YFSETQ. V lost 1 base to trimming and J lost 2 bases, with 12 bases between them. This CDR3 spans 15 amino acids. The chain's CDR3 is CASSLQGRGQETQYF. As DNA, the CDR3 is TGCGCCAGCAGCTTGCAGGGGAGAGGGCAAGAGACCCAGTACTTC.